What follows are 6 T cell receptor beta chains derived from one specimen sequenced in a study of Ad26.COV2.S vaccination and SARS-CoV-2 variants. Clones were sequenced by immunoSEQ multiplex PCR, and TCRdb holds only the in-frame ones, with some missing. This sample has about 180,000 clones, with around 85% found just once. Sequenced material: peripheral blood, taken after recovery from COVID-19. The receptors were gathered from a human donor who had recovered from COVID-19.

The CDR3 bases are TGTGCCAGCAGTTTATCTGGGCTATACCCGTTCTTC. It translates to CASSLSGLYPFF. V is TRBV28 and J is TRBJ2-1, with D unclear. CDR3 size: 12 residues. Trimming removed 1 base at V and 15 bases at J, with 13 bases between. Germline values: CDR1 MDHEN, CDR2 SYDVKM.

The rearrangement links TRBV9 to TRBJ1-1; the D gene is possibly TRBD1 (5 bases). V was trimmed by 0 bases and J by 6 bases, leaving 12 bases between them. Germline V gives CDR1 SGDLS, CDR2 YYNGEE. The CDR3 has 14 amino acids. CDR3 sequence (DNA): TGTGCCAGCAGCGTAGGGAATGGGGGATCTGAAGCTTTCTTT. Translation: CASSVGNGGSEAFF.

The genes are TRBV11-3 and TRBJ2-7; TRBD1 aligns across 9 bases. V lost 5 bases to trimming and J lost 6 bases; unmatched junction nucleotides: 8. This CDR3 comprises 14 residues. Looked up from germline, CDR1 is SGHNT and CDR2 is YENEEA. The CDR3 DNA is TGTGCCAGCAGCACCGGACAGGGGAGGTCCGAGCAGTACTTC. Its translation: CASSTGQGRSEQYF.

The chain is built from TRBV12-5 and TRBJ2-2, with D perhaps TRBD1 (6 bases). The CDR3 runs to 15 residues. V was trimmed by 7 bases and J by 4 bases, leaving 16 bases between them. Germline V lookup: CDR1 LGHNT, CDR2 FRNRAP. The CDR3 sequence is CASVLRGSGTGELFF. Written as DNA, the CDR3 is TGTGCTAGTGTTTTAAGGGGGAGTGGCACCGGGGAGCTGTTTTTT. The whole variable domain, remainder taken from reference TRBV12-5 and TRBJ2-2, is DARVTQTPRHKVTEMGQEVTMRCQPILGHNTVFWYRQTMMQGLELLAYFRNRAPLDDSGMPKDRFSAEMPDATLATLKIQPSEPRDSAVYFCASVLRGSGTGELFFGEGSRLTVL.

The gene calls are TRBV29-1 and TRBJ2-3, with 12 bases aligning to TRBD2. Germline V gene lookup returns CDR1 SQVTM and CDR2 ANQGSEA. This CDR3 comprises 13 residues. This CDR3 reads CSASGRETDTQYF. In nucleotides, the CDR3 is TGCAGTGCTAGCGGGAGGGAAACAGATACGCAGTATTTT.

This clone was recorded a few times. This chain joins TRBV4-2 and TRBJ2-6; D uncertain. Per the germline V gene, CDR1 is LGHNA and CDR2 is YNFKEQ. V lost 0 bases, J lost 7 bases, and 10 bases lay in between. The CDR3 sequence is 15 residues long. The CDR3 DNA is TGTGCCAGCAGCCAAGATAGGGTTAGTGCCAACGTCCTGACTTTC. The encoded protein is CASSQDRVSANVLTF.